One and the same sample provided the 21 T cell receptor beta chains below, sequenced in a study of T cell repertoires in cytomegalovirus infection (dated by TCRdb to the late 2010s). Sequencing was performed on an Illumina HiSeq 1500. In-frame beta chains were kept once TCRdb had trimmed the public reads at Q25 with fastp and called clones with MiXCR. All rows with the same CDR3 protein become a single entry with the most common DNA and genes. The sample profile shows about 150,000 distinct CDR3 sequences; around a quarter of them were found once. The ten largest account for 10% to 11% of the sample. The sample consisted of PBMCs. These receptors came from a human donor in good health (CMV status not recorded). Some clones in this sample may be carry-over from other donors' samples.

The chain is built from TRBV6-6 and TRBJ2-7; 9 bases fit TRBD1. The CDR3 extends over 14 amino acids. Per the germline V gene, CDR1 is MNHNY and CDR2 is SVGAGI (reference sequence). Unmatched junction bases numbered 4, after V lost 2 bases and J lost 5 bases. In nucleotides, the CDR3 is TGTGCCAGCAGTTACAAACAGGGGGCCCACGAGCAGTACTTC. This translates into CASSYKQGAHEQYF.

Many counts were recorded for this clonotype. One junction end does not reproduce the germline sequence, and a read error may be involved. This sequence joins TRBV7-2 and TRBJ2-3, with 7 bases fitting TRBD2. The germline V gene has CDR1 SGHTA and CDR2 FQGNSA. The CDR3 totals 13 residues. DNA of the CDR3: TGTGCCAGCAGCACCGATCCGGGACTATTCTTTCTCTTT. This translates into CASSTDPGLFFLF.

This clonotype appeared many times. The chain is built from TRBV7-9 and TRBJ1-1; D is perhaps TRBD1 (5 bases). V was cut by 5 bases and J by 1 base, with 11 bases left in between. The CDR3 consists of 14 residues. Germline loops: CDR1 SEHNR, CDR2 FQNEAQ (reference sequence). CDR3 coding DNA: TGTGCCAGCAGCCCGACAGATGGGAACACTGAAGCTTTCTTT. It is translated as CASSPTDGNTEAFF.

The CDR3 DNA reads TGTGCCAGCGGAACCTACGAGCAGTACTTC. Translated: CASGTYEQYF. This chain uses TRBV7-2 with TRBJ2-7; D ambiguous. Trimming removed 8 bases from V and 2 bases from J, with 4 bases in between. CDR1 is SGHTA, CDR2 FQGNSA, per germline. CDR3 length: 10 amino acids.

The chain uses TRBV20-1 and TRBJ2-3, with 10 bases identical to TRBD2. After removal of 5 bases from V and 4 bases from J, the junction contained 6 bases not matched to a gene. This CDR3 is built from 14 residues. Germline V gene sequence: CDR1 DFQATT, CDR2 SNEGSKA (reference sequence). This CDR3 reads CSARSGRVPDTQYF. CDR3 nucleotide sequence: TGCAGTGCTCGCAGCGGGAGGGTCCCAGATACGCAGTATTTT.

The table lists this clonotype with many counts. The chain uses TRBV7-3 and TRBJ1-2; D not certain. CDR1 and CDR2 (germline): SGHTA, FQGTGA. This CDR3 comprises 11 residues. V was pared by 5 bases and J by 8 bases, with 9 bases between. The CDR3 coding sequence is TGTGCCAGCAGCCCCATGATGGGCTACACCTTC. This translates into CASSPMMGYTF. Together with reference TRBV7-3 and TRBJ1-2, the CDR3 gives the full variable domain: GAGVSQTPSNKVTEKGKYVELRCDPISGHTALYWYRQSLGQGPEFLIYFQGTGAADDSGLPNDRFFAVRPEGSVSTLKIQRTERGDSAVYLCASSPMMGYTFGSGTRLTVV.

This clonotype was picked up many times. The chain uses TRBV7-3 and TRBJ2-1; perhaps TRBD2 as D (6 bases). Trimming cost V 5 bases and J 9 bases, with 17 bases left between them. Germline CDR1 SGHTA, CDR2 FQGTGA. The CDR3 length is 14 residues. Written as DNA, the CDR3 is TGTGCCAGCAGCCTCGGGGGTGACGGGGGTGAGCAGTTCTTC. Translation: CASSLGGDGGEQFF. Full variable domain (missing parts from reference TRBV7-3 and TRBJ2-1): GAGVSQTPSNKVTEKGKYVELRCDPISGHTALYWYRQSLGQGPEFLIYFQGTGAADDSGLPNDRFFAVRPEGSVSTLKIQRTERGDSAVYLCASSLGGDGGEQFFGPGTRLTVL.

V usage is TRBV12-3 or TRBV12-4 and J usage is TRBJ2-3; D gene unclear. V was cut by 5 bases and J by 2 bases, with 14 bases left in between. This CDR3 comprises 15 residues. Here the CDR3 DNA reads TGTGCCAGCAGTCAGAACCGGGCTTCCACAGATACGCAGTATTTT. Encoded protein: CASSQNRASTDTQYF.

The V call is TRBV6-2 or TRBV6-3, the J call TRBJ2-7; D possibly uses TRBD1 or TRBD2 (6 bases each). V was pared by 0 bases and J by 2 bases, with 11 bases between. The germline V gene has CDR1 MNHEY and CDR2 SVGEGT. The CDR3 totals 15 residues. CDR3 in amino acids: CASSYSVGGTYEQYF. CDR3 nucleotide sequence: TGTGCCAGCAGTTACTCCGTGGGGGGCACCTACGAGCAGTACTTC.

V and J are TRBV7-2 and TRBJ2-7; D might be TRBD2 (6 bases). Trimming stripped 5 bases from V and 6 bases from J, with 17 bases between. CDR1 and CDR2 (germline): SGHTA, FQGNSA. The CDR3 sequence is 14 residues long. DNA of the CDR3: TGTGCCAGCAGCAAAGAAGGGACTGGGATCGAGCAGTACTTC. Translating it yields CASSKEGTGIEQYF. Together with reference TRBV7-2 and TRBJ2-7, the CDR3 gives the full variable domain: GAGVSQSPSNKVTEKGKDVELRCDPISGHTALYWYRQSLGQGLEFLIYFQGNSAPDKSGLPSDRFSAERTGGSVSTLTIQRTQQEDSAVYLCASSKEGTGIEQYFGPGTRLTVT.

Many counts were recorded for this clonotype. The J gene is TRBJ1-2, the V gene TRBV7-2; D gene unclear. Trimming took 1 base from V and 3 from J, leaving 6 bases between them. The germline V gene encodes CDR1 SGHTA and CDR2 FQGNSA. The CDR3 contains 13 residues. The CDR3 nucleotides are TGTGCCAGCAGCTTAGATTCCGACTATGGCTACACCTTC. This codes for CASSLDSDYGYTF.

This clonotype was detected many times. This chain links TRBV28 with TRBJ1-1, with D possibly TRBD1 on 6 matching bases. Germline V gene data show CDR1 as MDHEN and CDR2 as SYDVKM. V lost 3 bases and J lost 7, with 9 bases in between. The length of the CDR3 is 12 residues. CDR3 in DNA: TGTGCCAGCAGTTTTCAGGGGTATGAAGCTTTCTTT. Translated, it gives CASSFQGYEAFF.

The table lists this clonotype with a few counts. The V call is TRBV5-1, the J call TRBJ2-1, with TRBD2 matching over 7 bases. The V segment lost 2 bases and the J segment 0 bases; nucleotides outside the gene matches: 5. The CDR3 runs to 16 residues. Germline CDR1 SGHRS, CDR2 YFSETQ. The CDR3 reads CASSFLGGSSYNEQFF. In DNA, the CDR3 is TGCGCCAGCAGCTTCCTTGGCGGGAGCTCCTACAATGAGCAGTTCTTC.

This clonotype was seen a single time. The chain combines TRBV10-3 with TRBJ2-7; D is perhaps TRBD2 (5 bases). Germline-derived CDR1 and CDR2 are ENHRY and SYGVKD. The CDR3 spans 14 residues. With 3 bases removed from V and 6 bases from J, the gap between germline ends came to 15 bases. CDR3 region: CAISDLAAASEQYF. CDR3 DNA sequence: TGTGCCATCAGTGACCTAGCCGCTGCCAGCGAGCAGTACTTC.

The rearrangement uses TRBV5-4 and TRBJ2-6; possibly TRBD2 for D (5 bases). V gave up 9 bases and J gave up 2 bases, with 18 bases separating them. Looked up from germline, CDR1 is SGHNT and CDR2 is YYREEE (reference sequence). The CDR3 is 16 amino acids. The CDR3 protein is CATLDSPWPGANVLTF. The CDR3 bases are TGTGCCACCTTGGACTCCCCTTGGCCTGGGGCCAACGTCCTGACTTTC.

V is TRBV6-2 or TRBV6-3 and J is TRBJ2-7; D is perhaps TRBD1 (5 bases). Germline CDR1 and CDR2: MNHEY and SVGEGT. V lost 8 bases and J 3 bases, leaving 26 bases between the germline ends. This CDR3 has 17 amino acids. The CDR3 nucleotides are TGTGCCAGCGGAAAAAAGTTAGGGGAACCGACTCGCTACGAGCAGTACTTC. It translates to CASGKKLGEPTRYEQYF.

This clonotype was counted many times. The genes are TRBV20-1 and TRBJ2-3, with 10 bases that match TRBD2. Germline V lookup: CDR1 DFQATT, CDR2 SNEGSKA (reference sequence). CDR3 length: 15 amino acids. Losses at the gene ends were 2 bases for V and 4 bases for J; bases not matched to a gene: 6. The CDR3 spells CSARRTSGIADTQYF. The DNA of the CDR3 is TGCAGTGCTAGAAGGACTAGCGGTATCGCAGATACGCAGTATTTT.

This chain uses TRBV30 with TRBJ1-2; maybe TRBD1 (6 bases). V was trimmed by 4 bases and J by 4 bases, leaving 16 bases between them. Germline CDR1 and CDR2: GTSNPN and SVGIG (reference sequence). The CDR3 has 14 residues. CDR3 sequence reads: CAWTRTGDIYGYTF. The CDR3, as DNA: TGTGCCTGGACTCGGACGGGGGACATCTATGGCTACACCTTC. Drawing the rest from reference TRBV30 and TRBJ1-2, the complete variable domain is SQTIHQWPATLVQPVGSPLSLECTVEGTSNPNLYWYRQAAGRGLQLLFYSVGIGQISSEVPQNLSASRPQDRQFILSSKKLLLSDSGFYLCAWTRTGDIYGYTFGSGTRLTVV.

This clonotype was detected many times. This chain connects TRBV7-2 to TRBJ2-1; 9 positions agree with TRBD1. This CDR3 spans 12 amino acids. CDR1 SGHTA and CDR2 FQGNSA come from the germline V gene. V shed 5 bases and J 7 bases; nucleotides not matched to a gene: 0. The CDR3 DNA follows: TGTGCCAGCAGCGACAGGGGGAATGAGCAGTTCTTC. Encoded protein: CASSDRGNEQFF.

The chain uses TRBV5-8 and TRBJ2-3; a weak D match, TRBD1 (6 bases). Germline values: CDR1 SGHTS, CDR2 YDEGEE. V shed 0 bases and J shed 3 bases, with 11 bases lying between them. This CDR3 contains 15 residues. The chain's CDR3 is CASSLGQQGTDTQYF. In DNA form, the CDR3 reads TGTGCCAGCAGCTTGGGGCAGCAGGGGACAGATACGCAGTATTTT. Using reference TRBV5-8 and TRBJ2-3 for the parts outside the CDR3, the full variable domain is EAGVTQSPTHLIKTRGQQATLRCSPISGHTSVYWYQQALGLGLQFLLWYDEGEERNRGNFPPRFSGRQFPNYSSELNVNALELEDSALYLCASSLGQQGTDTQYFGPGTRLTVL.

V usage is TRBV5-8 and J usage is TRBJ2-3; 12 nucleotides align to TRBD1. The CDR3 is made up of 16 amino acids. Trimming at V came to 2 bases and at J to 7 bases, leaving 8 bases not matched to a gene. Germline CDR1 is SGHTS and CDR2 is YDEGEE. CDR3 bases: TGTGCCAGCAGCTTTCAACCGGGACAGGGGGCGAATACGCAGTATTTT. This codes for CASSFQPGQGANTQYF.